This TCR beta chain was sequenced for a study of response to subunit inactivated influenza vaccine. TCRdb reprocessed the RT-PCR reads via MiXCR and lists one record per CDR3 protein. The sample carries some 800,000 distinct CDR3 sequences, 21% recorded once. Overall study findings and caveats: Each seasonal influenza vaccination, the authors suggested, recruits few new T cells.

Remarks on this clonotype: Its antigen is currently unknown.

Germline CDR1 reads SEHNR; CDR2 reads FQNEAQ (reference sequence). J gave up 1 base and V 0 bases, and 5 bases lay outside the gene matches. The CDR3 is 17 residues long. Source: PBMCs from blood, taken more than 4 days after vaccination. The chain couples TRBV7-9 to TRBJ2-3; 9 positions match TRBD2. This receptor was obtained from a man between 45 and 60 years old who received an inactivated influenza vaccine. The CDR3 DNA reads TGTGCCAGCAGCTTAGCGGGCGGGGGGGCCGGCACAGATACGCAGTATTTT. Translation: CASSLAGGGAGTDTQYF.